What follows are 7 T cell receptor beta chains derived from one specimen sequenced in a study of regulatory T cells in long-lasting Graves disease. The time point is: persistent/refractory GD, antithyroid drugs over 5 years with positive TRAb. Isolated PBMC RNA provided the starting material for the TCR library. In building TCR beta libraries, iRepertoire HTBI primers were used together with Arm-PCR of CDR3 regions. TCRdb ran MiXCR on the multiplex PCR reads and lists one entry per CDR3 protein. In the table there are fewer than 400,000 distinct CDR3 sequences, about 20% of which are singletons. This specimen consisted of peripheral blood mononuclear cells (PBMCs), obtained when the disease was refractory, from a patient treated with antithyroid drugs. The receptors stem from a female donor with Graves disease.

This clonotype was detected a few times. The chain recombines TRBV25-1 with TRBJ2-5; D uncertain. This CDR3 comprises 15 residues. V dropped 3 bases and J dropped 0 bases, with 11 bases sitting between them. Germline-derived CDR1 and CDR2 are MGHDK and SYGVNS. CDR3 coding DNA: TGTGCCAGCAGTGAGTTCCGGTTCAACCAAGAGACCCAGTACTTC. Translated: CASSEFRFNQETQYF.

About this clonotype: A single base is all that separates this from a far larger clone, so a read error is likely. The gene calls are TRBV24-1 and TRBJ1-1; maybe TRBD1 (6 bases). Trimming stripped 6 bases from V and 1 base from J, with 17 bases between. CDR1 and CDR2 (germline): KGHDR, SFDVKD. This CDR3 comprises 16 residues. CDR3 nucleotides: TGTGCCACCAGTTCCGCCTCGACAGGAACGAACACTGAAGCTTTCTTT. It specifies CATSSASTGTNTEAFF.

The chain links TRBV12-3 or TRBV12-4 to TRBJ2-2, with D uncertain. Trimming removed 4 bases at V and 0 bases at J, with 6 bases between. CDR3 size: 14 residues. This CDR3 is CASSYTANTGELFF. For the CDR3, the DNA is TGTGCCAGCAGTTACACAGCGAACACCGGGGAGCTGTTTTTT.

This rearrangement joins TRBV12-3 or TRBV12-4 to TRBJ2-2; TRBD1 aligns across 7 bases. This CDR3 spans 13 amino acids. The V and J ends lost 5 bases and 5 bases, in that order; junction bases with no gene match: 2. CDR3 protein: CASSTGVTGELFF. CDR3 coding DNA: TGTGCCAGCAGTACAGGGGTTACCGGGGAGCTGTTTTTT.

The genes are TRBV18 and TRBJ1-4, with no clear D. The CDR3 has 18 amino acids. V lost 2 bases and J 11 bases, leaving 27 bases between the germline ends. In germline, CDR1 is KGHSH, CDR2 LQKENI. Here the CDR3 DNA reads TGTGCCAGCTCACCAAACAGTCCCTACACGTCTGATCCGGGGAAACTGTTTTTT. This translates into CASSPNSPYTSDPGKLFF.

J is TRBJ1-2 and V is TRBV25-1; weak D call: TRBD1 (5 bases). Trimming removed 4 bases at V and 7 bases at J, with 19 bases between. The CDR3 loop spans 15 amino acids. The germline gives CDR1 MGHDK, CDR2 SYGVNS. CDR3 protein: CASSAPGDQGPGYTF. Written as DNA, the CDR3 is TGTGCCAGCAGTGCTCCCGGGGACCAGGGCCCTGGCTACACCTTC.

This clonotype was recorded many times. The chain employs TRBV12-3 or TRBV12-4 and TRBJ2-5; 12 bases are a match to TRBD2. Trimming cost V 5 bases and J 4 bases; bases outside gene matches: 5. The CDR3 is 15 residues long. This chain's CDR3 is CASSAPTSGGETQYF. For the CDR3, the DNA is TGTGCCAGCAGTGCCCCGACTAGCGGGGGAGAGACCCAGTACTTC.